This TCR beta chain was observed in a study of spatial heterogeneity in lung cancer. Regarding the study as a whole: Tumoral mutation counts were tracked by counts of expanded intratumoral alpha and beta TCRs.

Only a few counts were recorded for this clonotype. The antigen is undetermined. In the library, each TCR cDNA molecule bore its own unique molecular identifier. MiXCR, applied by TCRdb to the 5' RACE reads, yields one record per CDR3 protein. The data contain under 15,000 distinct CDR3 sequences, around 4.7% of them singletons. V lost 0 bases and J 0 bases, leaving 9 bases between the germline ends. CDR3 size: 16 residues. CDR1 and CDR2 (germline): MGHRA, YSYEKL. Time point: sample taken at primary tumor resection. Whole RNA obtained from tumor, nontumor lung or frozen PBMC underwent sequencing without sorting.

Specimen: lung tumor tissue, collected at surgery. The chain uses TRBV4-1 and TRBJ1-5, with D uncertain. The receptor's source is a female donor with early-stage non-small cell lung cancer. In DNA, the CDR3 is TGCGCCAGCAGCCAAGAAAAACAGCTTAGCAATCAGCCCCAGCATTTT. It translates to CASSQEKQLSNQPQHF.